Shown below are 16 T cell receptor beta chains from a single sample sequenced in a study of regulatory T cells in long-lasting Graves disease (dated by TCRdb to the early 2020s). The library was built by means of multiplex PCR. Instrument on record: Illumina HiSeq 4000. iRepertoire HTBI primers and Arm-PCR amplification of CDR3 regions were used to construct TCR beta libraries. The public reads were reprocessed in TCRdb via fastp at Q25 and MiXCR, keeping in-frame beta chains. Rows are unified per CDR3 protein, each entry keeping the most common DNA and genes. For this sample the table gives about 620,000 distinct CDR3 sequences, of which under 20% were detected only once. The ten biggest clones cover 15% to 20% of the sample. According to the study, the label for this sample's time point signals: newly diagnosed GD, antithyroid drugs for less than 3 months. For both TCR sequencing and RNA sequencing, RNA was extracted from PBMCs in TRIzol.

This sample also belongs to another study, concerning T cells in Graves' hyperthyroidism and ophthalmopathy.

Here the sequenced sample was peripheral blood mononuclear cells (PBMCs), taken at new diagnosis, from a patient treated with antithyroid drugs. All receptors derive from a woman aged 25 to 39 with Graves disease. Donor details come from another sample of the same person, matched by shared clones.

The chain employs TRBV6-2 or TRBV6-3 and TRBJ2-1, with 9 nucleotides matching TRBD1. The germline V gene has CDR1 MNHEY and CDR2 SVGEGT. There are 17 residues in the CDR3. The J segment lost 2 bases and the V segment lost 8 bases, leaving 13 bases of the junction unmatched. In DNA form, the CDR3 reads TGTGCCAGCCGACAGGGGGGAACCGGGTCCCCCTACAATGAGCAGTTCTTC. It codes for CASRQGGTGSPYNEQFF.

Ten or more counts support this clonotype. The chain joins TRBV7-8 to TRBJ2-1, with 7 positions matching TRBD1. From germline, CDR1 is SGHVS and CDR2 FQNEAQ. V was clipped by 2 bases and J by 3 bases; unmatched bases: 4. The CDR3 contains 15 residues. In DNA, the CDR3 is TGTGCCAGCAGCTTACCTCGGACAGGCTACAATGAGCAGTTCTTC. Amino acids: CASSLPRTGYNEQFF. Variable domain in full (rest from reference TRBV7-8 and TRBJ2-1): GAGVSQSPRYKVAKRGQDVALRCDPISGHVSLFWYQQALGQGPEFLTYFQNEAQLDKSGLPSDRFFAERPEGSVSTLKIQRTQQEDSAVYLCASSLPRTGYNEQFFGPGTRLTVL.

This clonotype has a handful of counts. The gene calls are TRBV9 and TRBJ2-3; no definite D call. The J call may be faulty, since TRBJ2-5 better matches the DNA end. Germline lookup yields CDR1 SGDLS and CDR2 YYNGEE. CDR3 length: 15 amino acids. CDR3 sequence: CASSVTSSFRETQYF. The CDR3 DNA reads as TGTGCCAGCAGCGTGACCTCAAGTTTCAGAGAGACCCAGTACTTC.

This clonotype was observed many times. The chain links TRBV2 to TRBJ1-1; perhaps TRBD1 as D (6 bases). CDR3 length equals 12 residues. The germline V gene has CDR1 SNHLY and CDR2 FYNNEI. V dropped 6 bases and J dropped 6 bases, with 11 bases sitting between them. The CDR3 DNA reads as TGTGCCAGCAGGGAACAGGGAGCTGAAGCTTTCTTT. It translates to CASREQGAEAFF.

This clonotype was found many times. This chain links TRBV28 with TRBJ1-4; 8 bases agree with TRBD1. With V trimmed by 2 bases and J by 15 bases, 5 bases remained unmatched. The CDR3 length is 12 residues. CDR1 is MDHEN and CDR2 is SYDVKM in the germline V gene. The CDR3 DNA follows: TGTGCCAGCAGTTTACAGGGGGCGCGGGTGTTTTTT. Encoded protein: CASSLQGARVFF.

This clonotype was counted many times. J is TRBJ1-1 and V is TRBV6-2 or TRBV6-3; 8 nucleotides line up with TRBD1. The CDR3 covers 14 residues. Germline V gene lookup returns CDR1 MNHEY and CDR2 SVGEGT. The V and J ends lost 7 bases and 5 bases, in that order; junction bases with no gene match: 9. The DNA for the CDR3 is TGTGCCAGCAAAGCCGGACAGGGCAGGACTGAAGCTTTCTTT. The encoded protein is CASKAGQGRTEAFF.

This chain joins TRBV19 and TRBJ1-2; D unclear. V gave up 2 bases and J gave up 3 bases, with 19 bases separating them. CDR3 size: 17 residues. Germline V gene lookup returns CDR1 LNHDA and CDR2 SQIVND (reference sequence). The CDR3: CASSISYMSYNHYGYTF. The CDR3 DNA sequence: TGTGCCAGTAGTATATCGTATATGTCCTACAACCACTATGGCTACACCTTC.

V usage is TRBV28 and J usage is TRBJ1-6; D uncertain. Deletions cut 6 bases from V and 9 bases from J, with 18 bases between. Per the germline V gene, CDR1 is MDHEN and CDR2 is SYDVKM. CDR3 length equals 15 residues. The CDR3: CASSNPRVLISPLHF. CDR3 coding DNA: TGTGCCAGCAGCAACCCCAGAGTCTTAATTTCACCCCTCCACTTT.

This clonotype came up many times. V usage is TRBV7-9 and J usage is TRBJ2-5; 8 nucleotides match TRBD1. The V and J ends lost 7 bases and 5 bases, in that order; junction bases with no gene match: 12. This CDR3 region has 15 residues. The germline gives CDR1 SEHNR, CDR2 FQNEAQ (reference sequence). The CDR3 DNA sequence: TGTGCCAGCAATCATCCCGGGACAGGCTTGGAGACCCAGTACTTC. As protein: CASNHPGTGLETQYF.

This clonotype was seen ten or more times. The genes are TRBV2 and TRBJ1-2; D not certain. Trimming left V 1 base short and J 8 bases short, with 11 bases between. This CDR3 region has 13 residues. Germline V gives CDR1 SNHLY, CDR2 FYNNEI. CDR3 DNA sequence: TGTGCCAGCAGTGAAGGAGGGAGGCCGGGCTACACCTTC. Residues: CASSEGGRPGYTF.

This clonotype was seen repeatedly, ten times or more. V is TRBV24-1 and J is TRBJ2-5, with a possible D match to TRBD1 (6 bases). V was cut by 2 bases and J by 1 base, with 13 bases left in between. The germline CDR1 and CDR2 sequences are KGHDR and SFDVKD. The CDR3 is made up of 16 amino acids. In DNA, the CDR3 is TGTGCCACCAGTGATTCCCAAACAGGGATCCAAGAGACCCAGTACTTC. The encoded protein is CATSDSQTGIQETQYF.

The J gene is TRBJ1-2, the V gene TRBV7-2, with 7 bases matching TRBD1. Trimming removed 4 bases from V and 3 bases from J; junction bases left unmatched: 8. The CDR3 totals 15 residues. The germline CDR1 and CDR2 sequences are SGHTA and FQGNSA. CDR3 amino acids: CASSSRQGADYGYTF. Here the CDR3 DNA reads TGTGCCAGCAGCTCTCGACAGGGTGCTGACTATGGCTACACCTTC.

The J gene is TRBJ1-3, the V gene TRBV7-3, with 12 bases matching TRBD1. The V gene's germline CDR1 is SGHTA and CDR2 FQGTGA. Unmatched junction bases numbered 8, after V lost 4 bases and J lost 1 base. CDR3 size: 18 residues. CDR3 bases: TGTGCCAGCAGCTACCCAGGGACAGGGGGCGGTTCTGGAAACACCATATATTTT. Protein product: CASSYPGTGGGSGNTIYF.

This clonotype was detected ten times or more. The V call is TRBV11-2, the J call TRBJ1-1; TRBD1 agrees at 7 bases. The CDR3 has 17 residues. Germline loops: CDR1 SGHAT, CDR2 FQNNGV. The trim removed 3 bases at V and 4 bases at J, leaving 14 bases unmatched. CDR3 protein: CASSFYRPTGMSTEAFF. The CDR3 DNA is TGTGCCAGCAGCTTCTATCGCCCGACAGGGATGTCCACTGAAGCTTTCTTT.

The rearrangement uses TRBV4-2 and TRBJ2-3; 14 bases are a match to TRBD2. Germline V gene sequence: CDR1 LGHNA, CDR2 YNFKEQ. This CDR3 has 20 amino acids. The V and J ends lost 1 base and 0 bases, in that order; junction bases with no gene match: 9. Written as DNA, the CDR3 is TGTGCCAGCAGCCAAGGGATTGGACTAGCGGGAGGAGTTAGCACAGATACGCAGTATTTT. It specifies CASSQGIGLAGGVSTDTQYF.

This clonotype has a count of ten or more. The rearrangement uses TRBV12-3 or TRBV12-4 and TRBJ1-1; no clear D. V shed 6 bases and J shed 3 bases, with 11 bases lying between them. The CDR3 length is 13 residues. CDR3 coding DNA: TGTGCCAGCAGCCCCCGTGGGGACACTGAAGCTTTCTTT. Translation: CASSPRGDTEAFF.